Presented here are 20 T cell receptor beta chains from one specimen sequenced in a study of T cells expressing NK-cell markers. With the 5' RACE reads reprocessed, TCRdb shows one record per CDR3 protein and no DNA. The specimen's table records fewer than 400,000 distinct CDR3 sequences. The sequencing input was blood T cells: a sorted CD56 or NKG2C T cell subset, CD4+ or CD8+ T cells, or bulk PBMC T cells (not recorded which). The receptors were gathered from a man aged 18 to 69 in good health.

The rearrangement joins TRBV5-1 to TRBJ2-1; TCRdb's D call, TRBD1, is unchecked because there is no DNA. CDR3 length: 16 residues. CDR1 SGHRS and CDR2 YFSETQ come from the germline V gene. CDR3 amino acids: CASTGEGGRTYNEQFF.

The chain recombines TRBV28 with TRBJ2-7; TCRdb names TRBD2, which stays unverified in the absence of DNA. Looked up from germline, CDR1 is MDHEN and CDR2 is SYDVKM. This CDR3 region has 15 residues. The CDR3 protein is CASSLFGTTTYEQYF.

This sequence joins TRBV2 and TRBJ1-1; TCRdb's D call of TRBD1 is untestable without DNA. CDR3 length equals 15 residues. The germline gives CDR1 SNHLY, CDR2 FYNNEI. CDR3 protein: CASRTRSGGDPEAFF.

The chain uses TRBV18 and TRBJ2-7. Germline-derived CDR1 and CDR2 are KGHSH and LQKENI. The CDR3 has 14 amino acids. The CDR3 sequence: CASSPQDSFGMSDF. The full variable domain, rest sourced from reference TRBV18 and TRBJ2-7, is NAGVMQNPRHLVRRRGQEARLRCSPMKGHSHVYWYRQLPEEGLKFMVYLQKENIIDESGMPKERFSAEFPKEGPSILRIQQVVRGDSAAYFCASSPQDSFGMSDFGPGTRLTVT.

The chain uses TRBV11-3 and TRBJ2-2; TCRdb picks TRBD2, but there is no DNA to check that call. CDR3 length equals 16 residues. The germline gives CDR1 SGHNT, CDR2 YENEEA. The CDR3 region is CASSFSAGMDTGELFF. Based on the CDR3 plus reference TRBV11-3 and TRBJ2-2, the full variable domain is EAGVVQSPRYKIIEKKQPVAFWCNPISGHNTLYWYLQNLGQGPELLIRYENEEAVDDSQLPKDRFSAERLKGVDSTLKIQPAELGDSAVYLCASSFSAGMDTGELFFGEGSRLTVL.

The V and J genes are TRBV20-1 and TRBJ2-3; TCRdb outputs TRBD2, but without DNA this stays unchecked. The germline V gene encodes CDR1 DFQATT and CDR2 SNEGSKA (reference sequence). The CDR3 is 14 residues long. The CDR3 sequence is CSATGTRQPDTQYF.

This chain connects TRBV7-2 to TRBJ1-5; the TCRdb call, TRBD1, lacks DNA for checking. Germline lookup yields CDR1 SGHTA and CDR2 FQGNSA. The CDR3 has 14 residues. The CDR3 sequence: CASSPKTGDQPQHF.

The chain joins TRBV6-1 to TRBJ2-7; the TRBD2 assignment by TCRdb is unverifiable without DNA. Germline CDR1 MNHNS, CDR2 SASEGT. This CDR3 is built from 16 residues. This CDR3 is CASSVGSGVSSYEQYF.

The CDR3 reads CASRMGGRSSYEQYF. The rearrangement links TRBV5-6 to TRBJ2-7; TCRdb indicates TRBD1, and absent DNA this call remains unverified. Germline V gene lookup returns CDR1 SGHDT and CDR2 YYEEEE. This CDR3 has 15 residues. The whole variable domain, filled in from reference TRBV5-6 and TRBJ2-7, reads DAGVTQSPTHLIKTRGQQVTLRCSPKSGHDTVSWYQQALGQGPQFIFQYYEEEERQRGNFPDRFSGHQFPNYSSELNVNALLLGDSALYLCASRMGGRSSYEQYFGPGTRLTVT.

The CDR3 loop is CASSISPAQENEQYF. This sequence joins TRBV19 and TRBJ2-7; with no DNA, the TCRdb D assignment of TRBD1 cannot be verified. CDR3 size: 15 residues. The germline CDR1 and CDR2 sequences are LNHDA and SQIVND (reference sequence).

This chain connects TRBV20-1 to TRBJ1-4; checking the TCRdb D call of TRBD1 is not possible without DNA. This CDR3 has 15 amino acids. From germline, CDR1 is DFQATT and CDR2 SNEGSKA (reference sequence). CDR3 region: CSARGGRPLSEKLFF.

The chain combines TRBV5-1 with TRBJ2-7; TCRdb reports TRBD2, a call that lacks DNA to check it against. Germline assignment: CDR1 SGHRS and CDR2 YFSETQ. The CDR3 consists of 16 residues. CDR3: CASTPQLGRRDYEQYF.

J is TRBJ2-1 and V is TRBV3-1; the D call of TRBD2 rests on TCRdb alone, since no DNA is present to check it. Germline V gives CDR1 LGHDT, CDR2 YNNKEL (reference sequence). The CDR3 is 17 residues long. Here the CDR3 reads CASSQDGASRSYNEQFF.

The chain links TRBV13 to TRBJ2-7; TCRdb outputs TRBD2, but without DNA this stays unchecked. The CDR3 sequence is 21 residues long. The germline gives CDR1 PRHDT, CDR2 FYEKMQ (reference sequence). The CDR3 protein is CASSVQNPYPGLAGGSYEQYF.

This chain connects TRBV12-3 or TRBV12-4 to TRBJ1-1; the TCRdb call, TRBD1, lacks DNA for checking. This CDR3 spans 16 amino acids. CDR3 sequence: CASSPSGWTGNTEAFF.

The chain recombines TRBV12-3 or TRBV12-4 with TRBJ2-6; without DNA, the TCRdb call of TRBD1 cannot be checked. This CDR3 has 19 residues. The CDR3 spells CASSFRGGQSHSGANVLTF.

The rearrangement links TRBV6-1 to TRBJ1-2. This CDR3 has 14 residues. CDR1 is MNHNS, CDR2 SASEGT, per germline. The CDR3 spells CASRTSTGLHGYTF.

The rearrangement uses TRBV28 and TRBJ2-7; TCRdb lists TRBD2, though no DNA is available to test this call. Looked up from germline, CDR1 is MDHEN and CDR2 is SYDVKM. CDR3 length: 15 residues. The CDR3 sequence: CASSLPPPTNYEQYF. Filled out from reference TRBV28 and TRBJ2-7, the complete variable domain reads DVKVTQSSRYLVKRTGEKVFLECVQDMDHENMFWYRQDPGLGLRLIYFSYDVKMKEKGDIPEGYSVSREKKERFSLILESASTNQTSMYLCASSLPPPTNYEQYFGPGTRLTVT.

The rearrangement joins TRBV5-1 to TRBJ2-1. CDR3 length: 15 residues. CDR1 is SGHRS and CDR2 is YFSETQ in the germline V gene. CDR3: CASSFGRGKGNEQFF.

The chain recombines TRBV29-1 with TRBJ2-5; the D call from TCRdb, TRBD2, cannot be confirmed without DNA. Looked up from germline, CDR1 is SQVTM and CDR2 is ANQGSEA. This CDR3 comprises 16 residues. CDR3 sequence reads: CSVGSLARTHQETQYF.